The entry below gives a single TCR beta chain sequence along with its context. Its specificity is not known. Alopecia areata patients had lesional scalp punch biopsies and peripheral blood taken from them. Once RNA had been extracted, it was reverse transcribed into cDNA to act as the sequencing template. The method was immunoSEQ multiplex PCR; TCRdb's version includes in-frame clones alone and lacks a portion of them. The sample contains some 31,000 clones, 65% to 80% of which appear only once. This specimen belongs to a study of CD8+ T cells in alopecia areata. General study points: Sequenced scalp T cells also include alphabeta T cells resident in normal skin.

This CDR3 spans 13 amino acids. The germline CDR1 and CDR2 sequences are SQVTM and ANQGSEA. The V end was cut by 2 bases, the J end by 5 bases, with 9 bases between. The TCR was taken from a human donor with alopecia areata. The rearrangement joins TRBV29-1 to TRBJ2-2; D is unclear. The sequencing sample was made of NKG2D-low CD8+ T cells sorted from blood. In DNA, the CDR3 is TGCAGCGTTGAAACCGCTTCTACCGGGGAGCTGTTTTTT. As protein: CSVETASTGELFF.